This T cell receptor beta chain was found in a study of memory CD4+ T cells and cytomegalovirus serostatus. Study outcomes and limitations: Repertoires predicted CMV serostatus with median bootstrapped AUC of around 0.95.

The sort gate was single viable CD3+CD4+CD8-CD45RO+ cells for memory CD4+ T cells. Serum IgG to CMV pp150, pp28, p38 and p52 defined serostatus. In its sample, this clone was seen a few times. Its target is unknown. Germline V lookup: CDR1 MNHEY, CDR2 SVGAGI. Trimming took off 5 bases at V and 4 bases at J, with 11 bases between the two ends. The CDR3 runs 13 residues. The assay was immunoSEQ multiplex PCR, and TCRdb's table has in-frame clones only and misses some. The data show about 52,000 clones, with around four fifths seen just once and roughly 2% held by the top ten. The source material was memory CD4+ T cells from blood. The clonotype was recovered from an adult in good health and CMV-seropositive. This chain connects TRBV6-5 to TRBJ1-1; D possibly corresponds to TRBD1 (6 bases). CDR3 DNA sequence: TGTGCCAGCAGTGTACAGGGCACCACTGAAGCTTTCTTT. Translated, it gives CASSVQGTTEAFF.